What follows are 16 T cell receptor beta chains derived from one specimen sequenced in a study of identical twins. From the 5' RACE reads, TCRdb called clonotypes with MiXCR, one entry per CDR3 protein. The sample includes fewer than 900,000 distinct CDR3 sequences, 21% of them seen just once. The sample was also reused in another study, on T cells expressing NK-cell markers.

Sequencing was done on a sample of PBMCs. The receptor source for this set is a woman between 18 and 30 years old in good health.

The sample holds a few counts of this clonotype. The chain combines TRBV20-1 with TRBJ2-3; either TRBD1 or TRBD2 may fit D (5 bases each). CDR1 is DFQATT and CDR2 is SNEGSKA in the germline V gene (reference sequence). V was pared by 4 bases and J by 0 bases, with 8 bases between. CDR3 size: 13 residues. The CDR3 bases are TGCAGTGCTAACGGGGCTAGCACAGATACGCAGTATTTT. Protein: CSANGASTDTQYF.

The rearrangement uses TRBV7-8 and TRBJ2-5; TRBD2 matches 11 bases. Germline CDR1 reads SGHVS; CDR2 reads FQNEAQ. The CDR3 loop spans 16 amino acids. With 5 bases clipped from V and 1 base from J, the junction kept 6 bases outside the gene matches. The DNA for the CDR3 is TGTGCCAGCAGCCTTTGGACTAGCGGGCTCCAAGAGACCCAGTACTTC. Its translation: CASSLWTSGLQETQYF.

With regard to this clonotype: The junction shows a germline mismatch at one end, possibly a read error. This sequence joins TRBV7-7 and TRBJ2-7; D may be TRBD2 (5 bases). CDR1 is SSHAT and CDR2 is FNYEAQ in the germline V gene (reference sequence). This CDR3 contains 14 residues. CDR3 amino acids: CASSLARGTYEQYF. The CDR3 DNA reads TGTGCTAGCAGCTTAGCTCGGGGTACCTACGAGCAGTACTTC. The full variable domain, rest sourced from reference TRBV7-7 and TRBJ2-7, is GAGVSQSPRYKVTKRGQDVTLRCDPISSHATLYWYQQALGQGPEFLTYFNYEAQPDKSGLPSDRFSAERPEGSISTLTIQRTEQRDSAMYRCASSLARGTYEQYFGPGTRLTVT.

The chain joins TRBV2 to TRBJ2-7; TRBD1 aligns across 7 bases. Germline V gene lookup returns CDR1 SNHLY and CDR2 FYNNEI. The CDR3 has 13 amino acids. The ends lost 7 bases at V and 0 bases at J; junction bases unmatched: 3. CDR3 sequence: CASTTGSSYEQYF. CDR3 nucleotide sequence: TGTGCCAGCACGACAGGGAGCTCCTACGAGCAGTACTTC. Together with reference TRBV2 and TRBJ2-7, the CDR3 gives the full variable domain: EPEVTQTPSHQVTQMGQEVILRCVPISNHLYFYWYRQILGQKVEFLVSFYNNEISEKSEIFDDQFSVERPDGSNFTLKIRSTKLEDSAMYFCASTTGSSYEQYFGPGTRLTVT.

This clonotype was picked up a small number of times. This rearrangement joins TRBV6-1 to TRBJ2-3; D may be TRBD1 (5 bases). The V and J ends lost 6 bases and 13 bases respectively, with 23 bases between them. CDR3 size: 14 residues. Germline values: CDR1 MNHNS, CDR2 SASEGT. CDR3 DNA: TGTGCCAGCAGACCACGACGAGCTGGGGCAAGAGAGTATTTT. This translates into CASRPRRAGAREYF.

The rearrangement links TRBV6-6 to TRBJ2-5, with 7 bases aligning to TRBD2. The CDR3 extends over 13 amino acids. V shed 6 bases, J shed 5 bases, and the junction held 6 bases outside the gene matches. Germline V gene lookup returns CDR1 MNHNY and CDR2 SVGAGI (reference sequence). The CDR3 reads CASSRDYSETQYF. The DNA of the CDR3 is TGTGCCAGCAGCAGGGACTATTCCGAGACCCAGTACTTC.

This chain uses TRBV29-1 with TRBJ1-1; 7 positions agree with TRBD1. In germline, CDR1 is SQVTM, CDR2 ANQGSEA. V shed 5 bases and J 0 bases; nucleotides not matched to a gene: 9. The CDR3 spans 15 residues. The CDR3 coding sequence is TGCAGCGTTCTTACAGGGGACCTTGTGAACACTGAAGCTTTCTTT. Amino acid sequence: CSVLTGDLVNTEAFF.

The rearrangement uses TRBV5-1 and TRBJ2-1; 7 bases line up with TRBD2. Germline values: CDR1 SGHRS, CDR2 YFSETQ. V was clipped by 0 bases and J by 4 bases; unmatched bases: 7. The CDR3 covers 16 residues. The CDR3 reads CASSLEALADYNEQFF. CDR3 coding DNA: TGCGCCAGCAGCTTGGAAGCGCTAGCGGATTACAATGAGCAGTTCTTC.

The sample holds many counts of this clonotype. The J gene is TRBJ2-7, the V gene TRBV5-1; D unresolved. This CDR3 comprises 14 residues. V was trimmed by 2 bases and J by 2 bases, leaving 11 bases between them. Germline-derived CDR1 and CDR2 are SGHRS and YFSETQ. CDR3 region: CASSFGDGPYEQYF. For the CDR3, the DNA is TGCGCCAGCAGCTTCGGTGACGGACCCTACGAGCAGTACTTC.

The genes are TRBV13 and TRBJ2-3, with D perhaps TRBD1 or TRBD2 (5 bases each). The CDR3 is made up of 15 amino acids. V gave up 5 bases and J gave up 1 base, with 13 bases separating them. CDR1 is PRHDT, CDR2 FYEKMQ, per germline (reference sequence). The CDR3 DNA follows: TGTGCCAGCAGCCCCGGGATGGGGGGCACAGATACGCAGTATTTT. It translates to CASSPGMGGTDTQYF.

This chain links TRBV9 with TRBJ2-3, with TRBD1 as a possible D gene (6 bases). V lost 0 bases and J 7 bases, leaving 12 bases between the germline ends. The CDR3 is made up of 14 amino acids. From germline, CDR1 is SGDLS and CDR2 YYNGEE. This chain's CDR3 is CASSVEDRTYTQYF. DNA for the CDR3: TGTGCCAGCAGCGTAGAGGACAGAACATATACGCAGTATTTT.

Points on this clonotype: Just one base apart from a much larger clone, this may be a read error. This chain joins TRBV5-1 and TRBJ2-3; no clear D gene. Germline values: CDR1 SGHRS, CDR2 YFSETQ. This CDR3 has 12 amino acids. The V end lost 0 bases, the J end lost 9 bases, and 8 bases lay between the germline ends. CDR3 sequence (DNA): TGCGCCAGCAGCTTGGATATACTGACGCAGTATTTT. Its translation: CASSLDILTQYF.

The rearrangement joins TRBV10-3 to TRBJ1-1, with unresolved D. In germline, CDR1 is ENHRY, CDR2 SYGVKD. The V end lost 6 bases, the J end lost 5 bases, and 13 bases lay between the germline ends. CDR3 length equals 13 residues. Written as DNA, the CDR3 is TGTGCCATCAGCTACGGACCCGGGACTGAAGCTTTCTTT. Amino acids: CAISYGPGTEAFF.

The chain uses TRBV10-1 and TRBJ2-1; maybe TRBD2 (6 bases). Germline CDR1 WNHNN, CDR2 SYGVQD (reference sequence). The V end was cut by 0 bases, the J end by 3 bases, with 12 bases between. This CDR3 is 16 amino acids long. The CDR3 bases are TGCGCCAGCAGTGAGTCCCGGGGGTTCGACTACAATGAGCAGTTCTTC. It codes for CASSESRGFDYNEQFF.

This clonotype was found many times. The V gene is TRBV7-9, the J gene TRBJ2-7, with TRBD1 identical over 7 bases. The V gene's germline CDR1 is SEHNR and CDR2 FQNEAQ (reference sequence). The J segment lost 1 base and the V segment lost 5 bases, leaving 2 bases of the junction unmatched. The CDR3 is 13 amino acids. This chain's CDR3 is CASSQGQSYEQYF. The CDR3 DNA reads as TGTGCCAGCAGCCAGGGACAGTCCTACGAGCAGTACTTC.

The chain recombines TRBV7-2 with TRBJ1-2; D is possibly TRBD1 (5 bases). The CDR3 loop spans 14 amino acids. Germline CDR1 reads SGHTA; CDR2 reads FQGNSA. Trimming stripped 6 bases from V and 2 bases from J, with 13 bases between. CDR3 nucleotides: TGTGCCAGCAGACAAAGGGGTGGAAACTATGGCTACACCTTC. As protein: CASRQRGGNYGYTF.